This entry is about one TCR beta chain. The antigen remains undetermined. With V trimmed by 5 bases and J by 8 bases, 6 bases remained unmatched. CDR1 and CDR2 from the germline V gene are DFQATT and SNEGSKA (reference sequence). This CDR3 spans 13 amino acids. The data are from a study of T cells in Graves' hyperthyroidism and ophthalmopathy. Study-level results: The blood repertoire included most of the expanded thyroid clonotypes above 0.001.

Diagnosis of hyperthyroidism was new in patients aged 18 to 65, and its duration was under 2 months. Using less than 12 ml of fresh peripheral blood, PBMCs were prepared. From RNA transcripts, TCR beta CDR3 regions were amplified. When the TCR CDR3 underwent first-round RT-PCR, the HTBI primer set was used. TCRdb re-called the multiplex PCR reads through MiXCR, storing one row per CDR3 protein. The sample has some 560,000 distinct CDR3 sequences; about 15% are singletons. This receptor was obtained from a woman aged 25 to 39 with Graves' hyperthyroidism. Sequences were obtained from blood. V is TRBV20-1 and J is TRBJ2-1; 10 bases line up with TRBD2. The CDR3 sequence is CSARLAGPHEQFF. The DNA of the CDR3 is TGCAGTGCTCGACTAGCGGGCCCCCATGAGCAGTTCTTC.